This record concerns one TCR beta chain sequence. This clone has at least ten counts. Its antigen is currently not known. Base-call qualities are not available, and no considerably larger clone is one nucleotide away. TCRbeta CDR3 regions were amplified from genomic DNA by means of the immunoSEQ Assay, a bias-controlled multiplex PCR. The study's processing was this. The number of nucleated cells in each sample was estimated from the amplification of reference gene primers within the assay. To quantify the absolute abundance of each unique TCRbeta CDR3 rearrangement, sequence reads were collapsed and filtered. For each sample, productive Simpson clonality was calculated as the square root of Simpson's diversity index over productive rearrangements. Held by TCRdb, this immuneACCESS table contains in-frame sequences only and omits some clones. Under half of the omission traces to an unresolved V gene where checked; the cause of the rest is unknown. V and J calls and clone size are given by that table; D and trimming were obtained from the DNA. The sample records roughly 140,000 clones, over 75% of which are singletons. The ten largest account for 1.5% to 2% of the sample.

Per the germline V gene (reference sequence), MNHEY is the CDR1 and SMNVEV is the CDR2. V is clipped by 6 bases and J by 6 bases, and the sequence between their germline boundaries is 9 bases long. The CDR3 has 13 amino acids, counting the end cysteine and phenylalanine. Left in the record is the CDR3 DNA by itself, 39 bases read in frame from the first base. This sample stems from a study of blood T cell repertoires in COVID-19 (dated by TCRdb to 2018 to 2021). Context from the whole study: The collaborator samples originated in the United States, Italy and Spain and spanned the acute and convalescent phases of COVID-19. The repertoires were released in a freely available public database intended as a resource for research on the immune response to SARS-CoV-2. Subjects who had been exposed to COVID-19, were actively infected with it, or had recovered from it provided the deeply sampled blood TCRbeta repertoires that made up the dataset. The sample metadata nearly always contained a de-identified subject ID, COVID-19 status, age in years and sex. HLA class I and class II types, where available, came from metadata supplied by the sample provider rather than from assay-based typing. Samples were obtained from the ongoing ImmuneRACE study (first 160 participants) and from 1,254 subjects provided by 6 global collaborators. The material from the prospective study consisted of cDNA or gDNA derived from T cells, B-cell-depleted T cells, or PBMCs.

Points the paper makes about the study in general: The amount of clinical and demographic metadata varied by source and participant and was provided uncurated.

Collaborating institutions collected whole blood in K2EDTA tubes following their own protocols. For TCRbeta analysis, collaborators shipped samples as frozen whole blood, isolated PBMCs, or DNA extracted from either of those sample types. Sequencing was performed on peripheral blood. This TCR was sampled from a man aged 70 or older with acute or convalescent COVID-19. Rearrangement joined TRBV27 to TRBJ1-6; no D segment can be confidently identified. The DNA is TGTGCCAGCAGGGAGGGTGTTAATTCACCCCTCCACTTT. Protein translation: CASREGVNSPLHF.